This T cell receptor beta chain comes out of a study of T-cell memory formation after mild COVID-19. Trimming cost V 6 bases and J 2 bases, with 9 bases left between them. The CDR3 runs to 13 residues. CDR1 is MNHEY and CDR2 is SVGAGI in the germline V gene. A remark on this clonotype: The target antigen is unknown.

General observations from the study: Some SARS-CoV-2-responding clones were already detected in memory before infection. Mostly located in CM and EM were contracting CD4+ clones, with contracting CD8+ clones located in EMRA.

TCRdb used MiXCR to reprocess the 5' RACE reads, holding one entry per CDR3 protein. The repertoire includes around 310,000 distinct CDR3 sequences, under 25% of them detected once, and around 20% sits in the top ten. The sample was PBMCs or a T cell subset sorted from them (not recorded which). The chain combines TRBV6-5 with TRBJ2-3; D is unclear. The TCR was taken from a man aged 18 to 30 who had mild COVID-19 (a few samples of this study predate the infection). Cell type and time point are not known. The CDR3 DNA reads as TGTGCCAGCAGCAGGAGTCACACAGATACGCAGTATTTT. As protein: CASSRSHTDTQYF.